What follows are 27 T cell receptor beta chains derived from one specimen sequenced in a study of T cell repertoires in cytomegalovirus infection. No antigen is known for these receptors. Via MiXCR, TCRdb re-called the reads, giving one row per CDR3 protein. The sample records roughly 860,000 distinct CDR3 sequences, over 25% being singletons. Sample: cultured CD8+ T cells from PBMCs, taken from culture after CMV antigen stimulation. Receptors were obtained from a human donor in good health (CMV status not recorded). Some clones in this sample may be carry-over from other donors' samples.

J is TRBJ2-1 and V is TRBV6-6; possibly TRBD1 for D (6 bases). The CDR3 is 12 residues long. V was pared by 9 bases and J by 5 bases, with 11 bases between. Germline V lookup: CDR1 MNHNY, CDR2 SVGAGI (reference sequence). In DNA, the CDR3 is TGTGCCAGTTGGCAGGGGAACAATGAGCAGTTCTTC. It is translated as CASWQGNNEQFF.

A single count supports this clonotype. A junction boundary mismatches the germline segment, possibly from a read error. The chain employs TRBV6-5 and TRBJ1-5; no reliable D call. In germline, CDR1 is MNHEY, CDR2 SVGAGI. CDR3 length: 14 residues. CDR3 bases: TGTGCCAACAGTTCCGGTGGCCCTAATCAGCCCCAGCATTTT. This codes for CANSSGGPNQPQHF.

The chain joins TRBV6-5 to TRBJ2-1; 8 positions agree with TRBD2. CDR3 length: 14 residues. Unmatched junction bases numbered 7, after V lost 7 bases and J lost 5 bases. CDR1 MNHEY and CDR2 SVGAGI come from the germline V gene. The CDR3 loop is CASTQLADDNEQFF. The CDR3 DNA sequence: TGTGCCAGCACCCAACTAGCGGATGACAATGAGCAGTTCTTC.

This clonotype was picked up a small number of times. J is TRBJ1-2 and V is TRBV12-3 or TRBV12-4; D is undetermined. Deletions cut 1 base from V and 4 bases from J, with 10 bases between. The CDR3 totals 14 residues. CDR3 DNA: TGTGCCAGCAGTTTAGTCCCGGGTGGCTATGGCTACACCTTC. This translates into CASSLVPGGYGYTF.

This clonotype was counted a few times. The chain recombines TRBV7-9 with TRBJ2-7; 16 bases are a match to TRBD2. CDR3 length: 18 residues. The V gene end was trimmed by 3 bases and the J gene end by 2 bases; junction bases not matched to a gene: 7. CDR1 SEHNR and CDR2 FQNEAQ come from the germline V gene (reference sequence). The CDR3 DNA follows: TGTGCCAGCAGCTTGGGACTAGCGGGGGGGGCCATTACCTACGAGCAGTACTTC. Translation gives CASSLGLAGGAITYEQYF.

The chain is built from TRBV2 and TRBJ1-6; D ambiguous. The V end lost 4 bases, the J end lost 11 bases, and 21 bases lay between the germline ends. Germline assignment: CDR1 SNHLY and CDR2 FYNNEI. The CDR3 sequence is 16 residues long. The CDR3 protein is CASSVRVGRPMAPLHF. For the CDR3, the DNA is TGTGCCAGCAGTGTCCGGGTAGGGAGACCCATGGCACCCCTCCACTTT.

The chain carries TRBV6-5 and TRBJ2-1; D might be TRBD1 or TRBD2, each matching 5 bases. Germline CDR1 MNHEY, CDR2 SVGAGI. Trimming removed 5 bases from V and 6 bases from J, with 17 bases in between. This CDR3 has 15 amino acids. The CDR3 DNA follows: TGTGCCAGCAGTACGGGACGGCCAGTAGGCAATGAGCAGTTCTTC. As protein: CASSTGRPVGNEQFF.

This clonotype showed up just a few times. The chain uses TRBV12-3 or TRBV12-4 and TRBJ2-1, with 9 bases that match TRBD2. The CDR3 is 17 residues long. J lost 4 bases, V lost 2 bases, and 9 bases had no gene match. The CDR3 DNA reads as TGTGCCAGCAGTTTATTTAAGGCGGGGGGGCGATACAATGAGCAGTTCTTC. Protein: CASSLFKAGGRYNEQFF.

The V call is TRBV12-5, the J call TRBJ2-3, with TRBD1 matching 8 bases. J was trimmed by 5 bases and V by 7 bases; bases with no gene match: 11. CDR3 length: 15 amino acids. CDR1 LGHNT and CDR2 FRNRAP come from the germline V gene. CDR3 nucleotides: TGTGCTAGTGATATACGGGACAGGCCTAAAGATACGCAGTATTTT. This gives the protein CASDIRDRPKDTQYF.

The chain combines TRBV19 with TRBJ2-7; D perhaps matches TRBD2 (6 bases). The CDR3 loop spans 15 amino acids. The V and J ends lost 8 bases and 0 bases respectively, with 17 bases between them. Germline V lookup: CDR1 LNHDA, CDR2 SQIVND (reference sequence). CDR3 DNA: TGTGCCAGTCCGCATGGGACTGGGAGCTCCTACGAGCAGTACGTC. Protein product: CASPHGTGSSYEQYV.

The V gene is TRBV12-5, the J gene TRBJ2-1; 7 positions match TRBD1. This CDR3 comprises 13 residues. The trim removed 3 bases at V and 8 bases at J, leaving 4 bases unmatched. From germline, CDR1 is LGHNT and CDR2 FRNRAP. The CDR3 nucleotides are TGTGCTAGTGGTTTAGGGACAGTGGATGAGCAGTTCTTC. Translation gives CASGLGTVDEQFF.

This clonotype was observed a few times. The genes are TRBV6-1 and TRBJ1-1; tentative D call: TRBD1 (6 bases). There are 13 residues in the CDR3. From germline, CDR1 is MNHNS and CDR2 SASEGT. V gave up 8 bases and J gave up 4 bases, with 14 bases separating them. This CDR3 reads CASHPGHLTEAFF. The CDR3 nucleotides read TGTGCCAGCCATCCGGGACACCTCACTGAAGCTTTCTTT.

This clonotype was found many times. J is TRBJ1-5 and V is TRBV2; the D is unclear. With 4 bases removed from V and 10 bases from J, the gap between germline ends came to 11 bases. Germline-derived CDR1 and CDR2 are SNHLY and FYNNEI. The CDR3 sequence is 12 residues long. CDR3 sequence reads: CASSGGGQPQHF. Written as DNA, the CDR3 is TGTGCCAGCAGTGGGGGTGGGCAACCCCAGCATTTT. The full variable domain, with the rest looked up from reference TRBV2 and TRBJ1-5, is EPEVTQTPSHQVTQMGQEVILRCVPISNHLYFYWYRQILGQKVEFLVSFYNNEISEKSEIFDDQFSVERPDGSNFTLKIRSTKLEDSAMYFCASSGGGQPQHFGDGTRLSIL.

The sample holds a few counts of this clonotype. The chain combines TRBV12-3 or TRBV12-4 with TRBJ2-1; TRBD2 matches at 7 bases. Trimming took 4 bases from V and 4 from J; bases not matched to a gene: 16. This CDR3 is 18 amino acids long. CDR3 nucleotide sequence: TGTGCCAGCAGTTCATCCAGTTCTAGGACTAGACCATACAATGAGCAGTTCTTC. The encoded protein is CASSSSSSRTRPYNEQFF.

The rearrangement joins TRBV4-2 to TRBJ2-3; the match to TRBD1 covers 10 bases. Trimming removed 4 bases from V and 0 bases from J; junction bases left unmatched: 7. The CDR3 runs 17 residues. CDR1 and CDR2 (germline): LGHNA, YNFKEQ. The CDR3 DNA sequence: TGTGCCAGCAGCCCTATCTGGACAGGGGGGAGCACAGATACGCAGTATTTT. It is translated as CASSPIWTGGSTDTQYF.

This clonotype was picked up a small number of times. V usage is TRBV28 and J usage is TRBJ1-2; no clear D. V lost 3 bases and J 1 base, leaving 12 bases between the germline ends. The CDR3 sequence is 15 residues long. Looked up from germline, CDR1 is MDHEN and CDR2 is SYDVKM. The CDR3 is CASSFRTFFNYGYTF. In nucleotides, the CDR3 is TGTGCCAGCAGTTTCAGGACCTTTTTTAACTATGGCTACACCTTC.

The CDR3 loop is CATSGRWGPPGNEQFF. The DNA of the CDR3 is TGTGCCACCAGCGGTCGTTGGGGCCCGCCCGGTAATGAGCAGTTCTTC. The chain uses TRBV15 and TRBJ2-1; tentative D call: TRBD1 (5 bases). V was pared by 5 bases and J by 7 bases, with 21 bases between. Germline CDR1 LNHNV, CDR2 YYDKDF (reference sequence). The CDR3 runs to 16 residues.

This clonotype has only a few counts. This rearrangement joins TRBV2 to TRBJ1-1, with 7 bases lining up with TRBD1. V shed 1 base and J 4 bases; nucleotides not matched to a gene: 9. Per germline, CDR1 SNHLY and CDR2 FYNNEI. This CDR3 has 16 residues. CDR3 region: CASSEVTFRGSTEAFF. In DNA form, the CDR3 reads TGTGCCAGCAGTGAAGTGACATTCAGGGGGAGCACTGAAGCTTTCTTT.

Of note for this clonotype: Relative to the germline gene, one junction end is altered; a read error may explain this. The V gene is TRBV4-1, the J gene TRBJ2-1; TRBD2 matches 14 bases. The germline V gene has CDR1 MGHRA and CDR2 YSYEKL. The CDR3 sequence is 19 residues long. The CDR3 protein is CANSHKPTSGGEVGNEQFF. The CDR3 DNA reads TGCGCCAACAGCCACAAACCGACTAGCGGGGGGGAAGTCGGCAATGAGCAGTTCTTC.

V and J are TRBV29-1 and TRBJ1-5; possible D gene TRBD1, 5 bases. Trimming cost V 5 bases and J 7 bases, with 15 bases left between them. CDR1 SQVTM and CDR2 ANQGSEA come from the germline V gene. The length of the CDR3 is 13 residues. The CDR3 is CSVQPGNYQPQHF. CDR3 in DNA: TGCAGCGTTCAACCAGGGAATTACCAGCCCCAGCATTTT.

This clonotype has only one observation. CDR3 amino acids: CATSGRTEPTDTQYF. DNA for the CDR3: TGTGCCACCAGCGGTCGGACAGAGCCCACAGATACGCAGTATTTT. The V call is TRBV15, the J call TRBJ2-3, with a possible D match to TRBD1 (6 bases). The length of the CDR3 is 15 residues. Trimming stripped 5 bases from V and 2 bases from J, with 14 bases between. CDR1 is LNHNV, CDR2 YYDKDF, per germline (reference sequence).

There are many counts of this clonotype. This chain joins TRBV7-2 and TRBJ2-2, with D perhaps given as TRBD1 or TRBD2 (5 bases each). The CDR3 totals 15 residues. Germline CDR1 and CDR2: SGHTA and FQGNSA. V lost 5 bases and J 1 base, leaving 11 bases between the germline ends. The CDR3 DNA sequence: TGTGCCAGCAGCCCCCGGGACCGGAACACCGGGGAGCTGTTTTTT. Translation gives CASSPRDRNTGELFF.

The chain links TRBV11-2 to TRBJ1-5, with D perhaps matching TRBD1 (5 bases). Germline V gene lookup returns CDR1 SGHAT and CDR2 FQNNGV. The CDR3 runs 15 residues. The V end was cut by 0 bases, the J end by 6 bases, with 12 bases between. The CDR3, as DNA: TGTGCCAGCAGCTTAGAGGGGGGAGGGGCTCAGCCCCAGCATTTT. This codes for CASSLEGGGAQPQHF.

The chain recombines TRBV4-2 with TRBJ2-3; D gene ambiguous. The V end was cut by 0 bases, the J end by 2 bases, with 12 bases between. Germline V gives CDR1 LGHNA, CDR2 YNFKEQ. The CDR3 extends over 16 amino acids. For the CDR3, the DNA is TGTGCCAGCAGCCAAGATAACGGACGAGACACAGATACGCAGTATTTT. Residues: CASSQDNGRDTDTQYF.

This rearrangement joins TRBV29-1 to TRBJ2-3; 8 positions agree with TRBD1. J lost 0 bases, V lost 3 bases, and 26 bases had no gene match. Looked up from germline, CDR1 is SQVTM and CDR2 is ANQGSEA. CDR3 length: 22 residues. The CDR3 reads CSVENPPAGRGPKGTSTDTQYF. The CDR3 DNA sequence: TGCAGCGTTGAGAACCCCCCGGCGGGCAGGGGGCCGAAGGGGACTAGCACAGATACGCAGTATTTT.

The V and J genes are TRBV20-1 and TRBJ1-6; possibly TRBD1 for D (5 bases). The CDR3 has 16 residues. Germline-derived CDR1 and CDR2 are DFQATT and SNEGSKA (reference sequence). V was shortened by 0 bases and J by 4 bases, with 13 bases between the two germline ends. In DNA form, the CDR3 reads TGCAGTGCTAGAGACAGGGTAAAACCTTATAATTCACCCCTCCACTTT. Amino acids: CSARDRVKPYNSPLHF.

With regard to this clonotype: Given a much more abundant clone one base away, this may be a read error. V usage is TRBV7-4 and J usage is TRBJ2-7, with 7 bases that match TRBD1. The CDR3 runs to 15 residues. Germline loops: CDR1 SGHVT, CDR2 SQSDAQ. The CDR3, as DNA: TGTGCCAGCAGCTTAAGGGCAGGGGGACCCTACGAGCTGTACGTC. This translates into CASSLRAGGPYELYV.